The 16 T cell receptor beta chains reported below all come from one sample, sequenced in a study of tumor-infiltrating lymphocytes in oesophageal squamous cell carcinoma. TCRdb redid the calling of the PCR reads with MiXCR, one entry per CDR3 protein. Altogether 11,000 to 15,000 distinct CDR3 sequences are present, around 47% being singletons, with the ten largest covering about half. The sequenced sample was blood. These receptors were collected from a male donor with esophageal squamous cell carcinoma.

The chain is built from TRBV7-2 and TRBJ1-1; D is unresolved. The CDR3 loop spans 13 amino acids. V lost 3 bases and J 0 bases, leaving 5 bases between the germline ends. The germline gives CDR1 SGHTA, CDR2 FQGNSA. CDR3 nucleotide sequence: TGTGCCAGCAGCTTTTCCGTGAACACTGAAGCTTTCTTT. Translated, it gives CASSFSVNTEAFF.

This clonotype was found once. The rearrangement joins TRBV7-8 to TRBJ2-3; D is unresolved. CDR3 length equals 17 residues. V was pared by 1 base and J by 0 bases, with 14 bases between. The V gene's germline CDR1 is SGHVS and CDR2 FQNEAQ. The CDR3 bases are TGTGCCAGCAGCTTAGGATCCACCCCATCTAGCACAGATACGCAGTATTTT. Translating gives CASSLGSTPSSTDTQYF.

This clonotype was picked up many times. The chain carries TRBV4-2 and TRBJ2-7; 8 bases match TRBD2. Looked up from germline, CDR1 is LGHNA and CDR2 is YNFKEQ. The length of the CDR3 is 14 residues. Trimming cost V 4 bases and J 4 bases; bases outside gene matches: 6. The CDR3 protein is CASSRETSGYEQYF. In nucleotides, the CDR3 is TGTGCCAGCAGCCGAGAAACTAGCGGATACGAGCAGTACTTC.

The J gene is TRBJ2-7, the V gene TRBV7-2; TRBD2 aligns across 9 bases. Trimming removed 5 bases from V and 7 bases from J; junction bases left unmatched: 9. Looked up from germline, CDR1 is SGHTA and CDR2 is FQGNSA. The CDR3 consists of 14 residues. The CDR3 reads CASSPGLARNEQYF. The DNA for the CDR3 is TGTGCCAGCAGCCCCGGACTAGCGCGGAATGAGCAGTACTTC. Looking up the rest from reference TRBV7-2 and TRBJ2-7 gives the full variable domain: GAGVSQSPSNKVTEKGKDVELRCDPISGHTALYWYRQSLGQGLEFLIYFQGNSAPDKSGLPSDRFSAERTGGSVSTLTIQRTQQEDSAVYLCASSPGLARNEQYFGPGTRLTVT.

This clonotype has ten or more counts. This chain links TRBV7-2 with TRBJ2-5, with unresolved D. The V and J ends lost 5 bases and 4 bases respectively, with 8 bases between them. Germline V gives CDR1 SGHTA, CDR2 FQGNSA. The CDR3 contains 12 residues. The CDR3 is CASSRVRETQYF. CDR3 coding DNA: TGTGCCAGCAGCCGTGTCCGAGAGACCCAGTACTTC.

The chain joins TRBV6-1 to TRBJ2-3; D gene unclear. TRBJ2-5 explains the end of the DNA better; the J call may be wrong. Germline V gene data show CDR1 as MNHNS and CDR2 as SASEGT. The CDR3 contains 16 residues. The CDR3: CASSQWANQLQETQYF. CDR3 nucleotides: TGTGCCAGCAGTCAATGGGCGAACCAGCTCCAAGAGACCCAGTACTTC.

V and J are TRBV28 and TRBJ2-4, with D perhaps TRBD2 (5 bases). V shed 6 bases and J shed 13 bases, with 25 bases lying between them. The germline V gene has CDR1 MDHEN and CDR2 SYDVKM. CDR3 length: 15 amino acids. CDR3 bases: TGTGCCAGCAGAGCAAGCGGAATTAACTACAATGAGCAGTACTTC. Its translation is CASRASGINYNEQYF.

This clonotype was seen only a few times. The chain combines TRBV7-3 with TRBJ2-7, with 12 bases aligning to TRBD2. The J call is in doubt because the DNA end fits TRBJ2-1 better. CDR1 and CDR2 from the germline V gene are SGHTA and FQGTGA. This CDR3 has 16 residues. CDR3 sequence (DNA): TGTGCCAGCAGCTTATCCCTAGCGGGAGGGGTCAATGAGCAGTTCTTC. Its protein product is CASSLSLAGGVNEQFF.

Concerning this clonotype: A much larger clone sits a single nucleotide away, making a read error possible. The rearrangement uses TRBV28 and TRBJ2-5; 7 bases are shared with TRBD1. TRBJ2-7 matches the DNA end more closely, so the J call is doubtful. Germline V gene sequence: CDR1 MDHEN, CDR2 SYDVKM. The CDR3 is 16 amino acids. CDR3 sequence reads: CASSSAPIGQDYEQYF. CDR3 DNA: TGTGCCAGCAGTTCCGCCCCGATTGGACAGGACTACGAGCAGTACTTC.

This chain connects TRBV9 to TRBJ2-5; D is unclear. The CDR3 is made up of 14 amino acids. Per germline, CDR1 SGDLS and CDR2 YYNGEE. V was pared by 1 base and J by 1 base, with 8 bases between. The CDR3 is CASSVSPSQETQYF. The DNA for the CDR3 is TGTGCCAGCAGCGTAAGTCCCAGCCAAGAGACCCAGTACTTC.

V gene TRBV6-5 combines with J gene TRBJ2-5, with a possible D match to TRBD1 (6 bases). The J call may be wrong; the DNA end is better matched by TRBJ1-1. Germline-derived CDR1 and CDR2 are MNHEY and SVGAGI. The CDR3 consists of 17 residues. The CDR3 spells CASSYSKSGVGSTEAFF. CDR3 coding DNA: TGTGCCAGCAGTTACTCGAAATCAGGGGTCGGATCCACTGAAGCTTTCTTT.

The rearrangement joins TRBV6-1 to TRBJ1-2, with TRBD1 identical over 8 bases. The junction had 9 bases not matched to a gene; V was cut back by 6 bases and J by 6 bases. Germline-derived CDR1 and CDR2 are MNHNS and SASEGT. CDR3 length: 14 residues. Here the CDR3 DNA reads TGTGCCAGCAGGGGAGGACAGGGCCCCCATGGCTACACCTTC. Its translation is CASRGGQGPHGYTF.

This clonotype has ten or more counts. The CDR3 region is CASSFGSYQGYPYEQYF. CDR3 DNA sequence: TGTGCCAGCAGTTTCGGATCCTATCAGGGGTATCCGTACGAGCAGTACTTC. V usage is TRBV27 and J usage is TRBJ2-5; TRBD1 might be the D (6 bases). With the DNA end fitting TRBJ2-7 better, the J assignment may be wrong. The CDR3 contains 17 residues. Germline CDR1 reads MNHEY; CDR2 reads SMNVEV (reference sequence).

This sequence joins TRBV24-1 and TRBJ2-1; 9 bases are a match to TRBD1. The closer fit of TRBJ1-2 to the DNA end suggests the J call may be wrong. Germline-derived CDR1 and CDR2 are KGHDR and SFDVKD. The length of the CDR3 is 14 residues. The CDR3 region has the DNA TGTGCCACCAGTGATTGGGACAGGGTCTATGGCTACACCTTC. Residues: CATSDWDRVYGYTF.

There are many counts of this clonotype. The rearrangement uses TRBV5-8 and TRBJ2-4; D is perhaps TRBD1 (6 bases). Germline CDR1 is SGHTS and CDR2 is YDEGEE. The CDR3 has 13 amino acids. V was pared by 0 bases and J by 7 bases, with 8 bases between. The CDR3 DNA follows: TGTGCCAGCAGCTTGGACAGGGAGAACATTCAGTACTTC. As protein: CASSLDRENIQYF.

The rearrangement uses TRBV12-3 or TRBV12-4 and TRBJ2-1; D might be TRBD2 (6 bases). The germline V and J ends were trimmed by 6 bases and 6 bases, with 9 bases remaining between them. The CDR3 is 12 residues long. CDR3 bases: TGTGCCAGCAGGGCTAGCGCCAATGAGCAGTTCTTC. It codes for CASRASANEQFF.